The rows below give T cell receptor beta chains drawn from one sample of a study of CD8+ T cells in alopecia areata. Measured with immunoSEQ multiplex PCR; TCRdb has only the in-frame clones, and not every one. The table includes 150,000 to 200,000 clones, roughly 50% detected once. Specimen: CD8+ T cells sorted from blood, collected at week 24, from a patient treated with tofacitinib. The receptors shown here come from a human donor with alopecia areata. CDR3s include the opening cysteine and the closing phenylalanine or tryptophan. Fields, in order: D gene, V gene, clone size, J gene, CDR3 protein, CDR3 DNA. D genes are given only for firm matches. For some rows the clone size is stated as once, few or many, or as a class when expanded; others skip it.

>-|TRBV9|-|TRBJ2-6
CASSVVDSSANVLTF
TGTGCCAGCAGCGTAGTTGATTCCTCGGCCAACGTCCTGACTTTC
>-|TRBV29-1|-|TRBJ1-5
CSVRDRERGNQPQHF
TGCAGCGTCCGGGACCGCGAACGGGGCAATCAGCCCCAGCATTTT
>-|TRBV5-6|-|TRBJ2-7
CASSGSDEQYF
TGTGCCAGCAGCGGAAGTGACGAGCAGTACTTC
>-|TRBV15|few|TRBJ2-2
CATSRRTGELFF
TGTGCCACCAGCAGACGGACCGGGGAGCTGTTTTTT
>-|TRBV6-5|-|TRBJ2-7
CASSYGQPYEQYF
TGTGCCAGCAGTTACGGACAGCCCTACGAGCAGTACTTC
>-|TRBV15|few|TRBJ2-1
CATSREGRANEQFF
TGTGCCACCAGCAGAGAAGGTAGAGCTAATGAGCAGTTCTTC
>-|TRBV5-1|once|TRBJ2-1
CASRDTSSYNEQFF
TGCGCCAGCAGGGATACCAGCTCCTACAATGAGCAGTTCTTC
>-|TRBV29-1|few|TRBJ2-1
CLIEGDYNEQFF
TGTTTGATAGAGGGGGATTACAATGAGCAGTTCTTC
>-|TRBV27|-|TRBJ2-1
CASSPRSNEQFF
TGTGCCAGCAGCCCAAGGAGCAATGAGCAGTTCTTC
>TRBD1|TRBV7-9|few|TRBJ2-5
CASSLQGARETQYF
TGTGCCAGCAGCCTCCAGGGGGCTCGAGAGACCCAGTACTTC
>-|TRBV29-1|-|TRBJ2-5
CSVEDVGLQGAQETQYF
TGCAGCGTTGAAGATGTGGGGTTACAGGGAGCACAAGAGACCCAGTACTTC
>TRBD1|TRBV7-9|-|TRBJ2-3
CASSINRDRAHTQYF
TGTGCCAGCAGCATAAACCGGGACAGGGCACATACGCAGTATTTT
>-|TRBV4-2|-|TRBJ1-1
CASSQGGGMNTEAFF
TGTGCCAGCAGCCAAGGGGGGGGGATGAACACTGAAGCTTTCTTT
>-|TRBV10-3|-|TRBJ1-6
CAISDEGSYNSPLHF
TGTGCCATCAGTGACGAGGGATCCTATAATTCACCCCTCCACTTT
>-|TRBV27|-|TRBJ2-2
CASSLGLNTGELFF
TGTGCCAGCAGTCTCGGACTCAACACCGGGGAGCTGTTTTTT
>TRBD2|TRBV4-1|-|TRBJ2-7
CASSQAGLAGYEQYF
TGCGCCAGCAGCCAAGCGGGACTAGCAGGGTACGAGCAGTACTTC
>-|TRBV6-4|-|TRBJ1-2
CASSDSITGVNGYTF
TGTGCCAGCAGTGACTCGATTACCGGAGTTAATGGCTACACCTTC
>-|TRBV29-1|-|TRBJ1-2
CSVAGGWGYTF
TGCAGCGTTGCCGGTGGTTGGGGCTACACCTTC
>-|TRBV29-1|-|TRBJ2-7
CSVYPGDGGGEQYF
TGCAGCGTATATCCGGGGGACGGCGGCGGGGAGCAGTACTTC
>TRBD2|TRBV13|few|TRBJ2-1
CASSWPTSGGIHEQFF
TGTGCCAGCAGCTGGCCCACTAGCGGGGGGATCCATGAGCAGTTCTTC
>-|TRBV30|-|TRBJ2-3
CACRVFADTQYF
TGTGCCTGCAGGGTTTTCGCAGATACGCAGTATTTT
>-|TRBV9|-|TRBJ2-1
CASSVRQGNEQFF
TGTGCCAGCAGCGTCCGGCAGGGTAATGAGCAGTTCTTC
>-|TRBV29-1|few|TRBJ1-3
CSVEVQNTIYF
TGCAGCGTTGAAGTCCAAAACACCATATATTTT
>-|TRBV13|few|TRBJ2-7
CASSVGPLYEQYF
TGTGCCAGCAGCGTAGGGCCTCTCTACGAGCAGTACTTC
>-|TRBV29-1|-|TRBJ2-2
CSVVTTAVGGELFF
TGCAGCGTTGTGACAACCGCTGTGGGGGGGGAGCTGTTTTTT
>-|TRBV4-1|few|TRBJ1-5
CASSGPGPNQPQHF
TGCGCCAGCAGCGGTCCCGGACCAAATCAGCCCCAGCATTTT
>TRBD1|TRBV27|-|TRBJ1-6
CASSPSLGTGDSPLHF
TGTGCCAGCAGTCCCAGCTTGGGGACAGGTGATTCACCCCTCCACTTT